Below are 10 T cell receptor beta chains sequenced from a single sample in a study of identical twins. MiXCR, run by TCRdb on the 5' RACE reads, gives a single entry per CDR3 protein. This table holds under 450,000 distinct CDR3 sequences, roughly 20% found once. Sequenced input: naive T cells sorted from blood. The receptors here all came from a man aged 50 to 60 in good health.

The genes are TRBV27 and TRBJ1-2, with D uncertain. Germline V gene lookup returns CDR1 MNHEY and CDR2 SMNVEV (reference sequence). Deletions cut 8 bases from V and 3 bases from J, with 16 bases between. This CDR3 is 14 amino acids long. For the CDR3, the DNA is TGTGCCAGCCGCCAAGGAATATGGGACTATGGCTACACCTTC. Its translation: CASRQGIWDYGYTF.

V is TRBV20-1 and J is TRBJ2-7; TRBD2 might be the D (6 bases). The ends were cut back, 6 bases at V and 4 bases at J, with 25 bases in the middle. This CDR3 is 16 amino acids long. The germline V gene has CDR1 DFQATT and CDR2 SNEGSKA (reference sequence). CDR3 residues: CSADPRGLASAYEQYF. In DNA form, the CDR3 reads TGCAGTGCAGACCCACGGGGACTTGCATCGGCATACGAGCAGTACTTC.

The chain is built from TRBV10-3 and TRBJ2-5, with D possibly matching TRBD2 (6 bases). Looked up from germline, CDR1 is ENHRY and CDR2 is SYGVKD. The CDR3 length is 12 residues. V lost 10 bases and J lost 5, with 14 bases in between. The CDR3: CASGGFQETQYF. The DNA for the CDR3 is TGTGCCAGTGGGGGGTTCCAGGAGACCCAGTACTTC.

The table lists this clonotype with a few counts. V and J are TRBV7-2 and TRBJ2-5; no clear D. The CDR3 covers 14 residues. V lost 5 bases and J lost 6, with 16 bases in between. The germline gives CDR1 SGHTA, CDR2 FQGNSA. The CDR3 DNA sequence: TGTGCCAGCAGCCCTTCAAGACACGAAAAGACCCAGTACTTC. This codes for CASSPSRHEKTQYF.

The gene calls are TRBV10-2 and TRBJ2-2; D uncertain. In germline, CDR1 is WSHSY, CDR2 SAAADI. This CDR3 comprises 13 residues. V lost 8 bases to trimming and J lost 1 base, with 8 bases between them. The CDR3, as DNA: TGCGCCAGCCGGGTTGAGAACACCGGGGAGCTGTTTTTT. It encodes CASRVENTGELFF.

This clonotype has a count of ten or more. The chain uses TRBV7-2 and TRBJ1-2; D is uncertain. This CDR3 is built from 12 residues. The V end was cut by 6 bases, the J end by 0 bases, with 5 bases between. Germline values: CDR1 SGHTA, CDR2 FQGNSA. The CDR3 nucleotides are TGTGCCAGCAGACCCACTAACTATGGCTACACCTTC. Protein product: CASRPTNYGYTF.

With regard to this clonotype: Germline is not matched at one junction end, which may reflect a read error. J is TRBJ2-7 and V is TRBV27; 12 nucleotides agree with TRBD2. CDR1 is MNHEY and CDR2 is SMNVEV in the germline V gene (reference sequence). This CDR3 has 17 residues. CDR3 loop: CASSFTLGLAGMDEQHF. CDR3 in DNA: TGTGCCAGCAGTTTCACCCTTGGACTAGCGGGAATGGACGAGCAGCACTTC.

This clonotype showed up many times. This chain links TRBV27 with TRBJ1-1; D ambiguous. In germline, CDR1 is MNHEY, CDR2 SMNVEV (reference sequence). The CDR3 totals 13 residues. Trimming removed 3 bases from V and 1 base from J, with 6 bases in between. The DNA for the CDR3 is TGTGCCAGCAGTTTCCGGAGGAACACTGAAGCTTTCTTT. Its protein is CASSFRRNTEAFF.

This CDR3 is CSVRRPLSYEQYF. CDR3 in DNA: TGCAGCGTCCGAAGGCCACTAAGCTACGAGCAGTACTTC. This chain joins TRBV29-1 and TRBJ2-7; unclear D gene. V was pared by 6 bases and J by 3 bases, with 15 bases between. Germline-derived CDR1 and CDR2 are SQVTM and ANQGSEA. CDR3 length: 13 residues.

This clonotype was found many times. The chain uses TRBV7-6 and TRBJ2-3, with D perhaps given as TRBD1 or TRBD2 (5 bases each). V was cut by 3 bases and J by 5 bases, with 12 bases left in between. The CDR3 spans 14 residues. Germline CDR1 reads SGHVS; CDR2 reads FNYEAQ. This CDR3 is CASSLGPTGDTQYF. For the CDR3, the DNA is TGTGCCAGCAGCTTGGGACCTACCGGAGATACGCAGTATTTT.